This is a list of T cell receptor beta chains from one sample in a study of T cells after yellow fever vaccination. TCRdb recomputed calls from the 5' RACE reads with MiXCR, one row per CDR3 protein. The sample lists a few hundred thousand distinct CDR3 sequences; 3.6% were seen once. This sample comprised PBMCs, obtained on the day of the yellow fever booster vaccination. The receptors were gathered from a man younger than 35 who received the YFV17D yellow fever vaccine. Each CDR3 is given with its conserved first and last residue. Each record gives: V gene, D gene, clone size, CDR3 protein. The D gene is left open where the match is weak. The size field is filled for only some rows; it gives once, few, many or a size class.

TRBV12-3/TRBV12-4 NA NA CASTSQVSTDTQYF
TRBV7-2 NA many CASSFNQGSGNTIYF
TRBV10-3 NA few CAIGTRAPGEQFF
TRBV4-1 NA NA CASSSTGDNEAFF
TRBV4-3 NA many CASSQDGDTQYF
TRBV7-8 TRBD2 many CASSRTSGGFSYEQYF
TRBV7-2 NA many CASSFTSLANYGYTF
TRBV30 NA NA CAWGVGAEKLFF
TRBV5-4 TRBD2 few CASSSNPSGGAYEQYF
TRBV5-1 TRBD2 many CASSWLGTSYSGELFF
TRBV6-5 NA NA CASSPMTLFSTDTQYF
TRBV9 NA many CASSAGAQPVNEQFF
TRBV10-3 NA few CAISEFQIHEQYF
TRBV4-2 NA few CASSQELNTEAFF
TRBV20-1 TRBD1 NA CSARVGQGRTNTEAFF
TRBV2 NA NA CASSKSVNGNQPQHF
TRBV19 NA few CASSIGGSNQPQHF
TRBV29-1 TRBD1 few CSVEVQGRRGYTF
TRBV11-2 TRBD2 many CASSLDGLAGSTDTQYF
TRBV12-3/TRBV12-4 TRBD2 few CASNLAGGVDTQYF
TRBV27 NA few CASSFSGVNEQFF
TRBV6-5 NA many CASSYSGSSNTEAFF
TRBV11-3 TRBD2 few CASIASGAHNEQFF
TRBV7-2 NA many CASSGGNQPQHF
TRBV7-9 TRBD1 many CASSLLQGVNGYTF
TRBV29-1 NA many CSVTHNRGGGTDTQYF
TRBV3-1 NA many CASSQDLWLVTEQYF
TRBV28 NA few CASTLGSYQPQHF
TRBV19 NA NA CASSIFRTDTQYF
TRBV20-1 NA many CSAREGLAKNIQYF
TRBV6-5 NA few CASSPRGVQTEAFF
TRBV9 NA many CASSVTTSGNTIYF
TRBV12-5 NA NA CASGTDHTTTNEKLFF
TRBV20-1 TRBD2 many CSAPRGTSGGEQETQYF
TRBV5-1 NA many CASSLTPGRNEQFF
TRBV5-1 TRBD2 many CASSLVPSGGLNEQFF
TRBV6-5 TRBD1 many CASSYGQGVSYEQYF
TRBV12-3/TRBV12-4 NA many CAIQQGNNEQFF
TRBV19 TRBD1 few CASSFQGARDEAFF
TRBV5-6 NA many CASSSTGGKNIQYF
TRBV5-1 TRBD1 many CASSSEGAGGEKLFF
TRBV30 NA NA CAWSRGNLAEAFF
TRBV10-3 NA many CAIGGPSGNTIYF